What follows is one T cell receptor beta chain and its context. Its specificity is unknown. A multiplex PCR was run with 60 Vbeta primers and 13 Jbeta primers. In the original analysis: Later reanalysis found roughly 80 million unique TCR beta chains, roughly 10 million of them shared. The method was immunoSEQ multiplex PCR; TCRdb's version includes in-frame clones alone and lacks a portion of them. V and J calls and clone size follow that table, whereas D and trimming were derived from the DNA. The profile shows over 150,000 clones, just under 80% of them singletons. The entry originates in a study of cytomegalovirus exposure and HLA in healthy donors. The study's findings and limits: Confirmation was obtained in vitro that a few CMV-associated chains are specific for CMV antigens. Some TCR beta chains (more than 150 of them) were listed as cytomegalovirus-associated.

Per germline, CDR1 SEHNR and CDR2 FQNEAQ (reference sequence). The ends lost 5 bases at V and 2 bases at J; junction bases unmatched: 3. This CDR3 has 15 residues. J is TRBJ2-3 and V is TRBV7-9; 11 bases agree with TRBD2. This clonotype was obtained from a woman in her fifties or sixties in good health and CMV-seropositive. Sequenced sample: PBMCs. CDR3 in DNA: TGTGCCAGCAGCCCGACTAGCGGGGACACAGATACGCAGTATTTT. Protein: CASSPTSGDTDTQYF.